Following are 19 T cell receptor beta chains from one sample sequenced in a study of cytomegalovirus exposure and HLA in healthy donors. In the PCR, 60 Vbeta and 13 Jbeta primers were used. Profiling relied on immunoSEQ multiplex PCR, and the TCRdb table lists in-frame clones only, not all of them. The sample yields about 150,000 clones, around 67% seen once. The sample comprised PBMCs. Receptors were obtained from a woman aged 18-29 years in good health and CMV-seronegative.

V usage is TRBV6-1 and J usage is TRBJ2-2; 12 bases are a match to TRBD2. The V gene's germline CDR1 is MNHNS and CDR2 SASEGT. This CDR3 has 18 residues. V gave up 4 bases and J gave up 1 base; unmatched junction bases: 7. CDR3 region: CASSGTSGTRRNTGELFF. In DNA form, the CDR3 reads TGTGCCAGCAGTGGGACTAGCGGGACACGCCGGAACACCGGGGAGCTGTTTTTT.

The count of this clone is one. The chain links TRBV2 to TRBJ1-5; tentatively, D is TRBD1 (6 bases). Germline CDR1 reads SNHLY; CDR2 reads FYNNEI. The CDR3 runs to 14 residues. V was cut by 5 bases and J by 6 bases, with 14 bases left in between. CDR3 DNA: TGTGCCAGCAGTTATGACAGGCAAGGTCAGCCCCAGCATTTT. It yields the protein CASSYDRQGQPQHF.

The V gene is TRBV10-1, the J gene TRBJ2-3, with 8 nucleotides matching TRBD2. The germline CDR1 and CDR2 sequences are WNHNN and SYGVQD (reference sequence). The CDR3 is 15 residues long. J was trimmed by 2 bases and V by 5 bases; bases with no gene match: 6. The CDR3, as DNA: TGCGCCAGCAGTCCCGGACTAGCTAACACAGATACGCAGTATTTT. Its translation is CASSPGLANTDTQYF.

The rearrangement links TRBV19 to TRBJ1-2, with D possibly TRBD1 on 6 matching bases. The CDR3 is 16 amino acids. Trimming stripped 6 bases from V and 3 bases from J, with 20 bases between. Germline CDR1 reads LNHDA; CDR2 reads SQIVND (reference sequence). The DNA of the CDR3 is TGTGCCAGTAGGACTCTCCGGGGGGCGCACGACTATGGCTACACCTTC. This translates into CASRTLRGAHDYGYTF.

The genes are TRBV28 and TRBJ2-3; 11 bases map to TRBD1. Trimming cost V 7 bases and J 6 bases; bases outside gene matches: 12. The CDR3 has 16 amino acids. CDR1 and CDR2 (germline): MDHEN, SYDVKM. In nucleotides, the CDR3 is TGTGCCAGCACTTACACCGGGACAGGGGGATCGGATACGCAGTATTTT. This translates into CASTYTGTGGSDTQYF.

The gene calls are TRBV5-6 and TRBJ2-1; perhaps TRBD1 as D (6 bases). Germline V gene data show CDR1 as SGHDT and CDR2 as YYEEEE. Trimming removed 2 bases at V and 0 bases at J, with 9 bases between. The CDR3 totals 15 residues. This CDR3 reads CASSFPTGSYNEQFF. CDR3 DNA: TGTGCCAGCAGCTTTCCGACAGGCTCCTACAATGAGCAGTTCTTC.

The rearrangement joins TRBV7-9 to TRBJ1-6, with 7 bases matching TRBD1. Unmatched junction bases numbered 17, after V lost 5 bases and J lost 7 bases. There are 18 residues in the CDR3. Per germline, CDR1 SEHNR and CDR2 FQNEAQ (reference sequence). As DNA, the CDR3 is TGTGCCAGCAGCCGCCAACCCGGGGACAGATCACCCAATTCACCCCTCCACTTT. This sequence encodes CASSRQPGDRSPNSPLHF.

The chain links TRBV11-2 to TRBJ2-1, with 10 bases matching TRBD2. V was pared by 5 bases and J by 6 bases, with 7 bases of the junction left unmatched. The CDR3 runs 15 residues. CDR1 is SGHAT, CDR2 FQNNGV, per germline. CDR3 DNA sequence: TGTGCCAGCAGCAAGGACACTAGCGGGACCAATGAGCAGTTCTTC. Protein sequence: CASSKDTSGTNEQFF.

This clone was observed a few times. The rearrangement joins TRBV6-7 to TRBJ2-1; no reliable D call. TRBV6-7 is reported as an ORF; its role is uncertain. The V gene lost 8 bases and the J gene lost 3 bases, with 8 bases spanning the gap. There are 12 residues in the CDR3. CDR3 DNA: TGTGCCAGCGGCCCCAACTACAATGAGCAGTTCTTC. It is translated as CASGPNYNEQFF.

The rearrangement links TRBV5-1 to TRBJ2-1, with TRBD1 matching 7 bases. Germline assignment: CDR1 SGHRS and CDR2 YFSETQ. J was trimmed by 0 bases and V by 5 bases; bases with no gene match: 11. The CDR3 is 17 residues long. CDR3 nucleotide sequence: TGCGCCAGCAGTTTGCCGGACAGGCCGAGCTCCTACAATGAGCAGTTCTTC. It codes for CASSLPDRPSSYNEQFF.

The V and J genes are TRBV5-8 and TRBJ1-2, with 8 bases aligning to TRBD1. Trimming cost V 1 base and J 4 bases; bases outside gene matches: 6. Per germline, CDR1 SGHTS and CDR2 YDEGEE. The CDR3 contains 15 residues. The CDR3 spells CASSLNPGGVYGYTF. The CDR3 nucleotides read TGTGCCAGCAGCTTGAATCCAGGGGGCGTCTATGGCTACACCTTC.

This clone came up a few times. The chain carries TRBV12-5 and TRBJ2-3; possible D gene TRBD2, 6 bases. The germline V gene has CDR1 LGHNT and CDR2 FRNRAP. V shed 0 bases and J shed 12 bases, with 10 bases lying between them. CDR3 length equals 12 residues. CDR3 protein: CASGLVAGHQYF. The CDR3, as DNA: TGTGCTAGTGGTTTGGTAGCGGGCCACCAGTATTTT.

J is TRBJ1-5 and V is TRBV27, with a tentative D call TRBD1 (6 bases). V was cut by 4 bases and J by 7 bases, with 11 bases left in between. In germline, CDR1 is MNHEY, CDR2 SMNVEV (reference sequence). The CDR3 consists of 13 residues. CDR3 residues: CASSYLGAQPQHF. As DNA, the CDR3 is TGTGCCAGCAGTTACCTGGGGGCGCAGCCCCAGCATTTT.

This clone is a singleton in its sample. The chain combines TRBV19 with TRBJ1-2; 7 bases map to TRBD1. CDR1 is LNHDA, CDR2 SQIVND, per germline (reference sequence). This CDR3 is 15 amino acids long. Trimming cost V 7 bases and J 4 bases; bases outside gene matches: 12. Here the CDR3 reads CASIAWTGIIYGYTF. The DNA of the CDR3 is TGTGCCAGTATCGCCTGGACAGGAATTATCTATGGCTACACCTTC.

The chain recombines TRBV11-3 with TRBJ2-3; D may be TRBD2 (6 bases). V was shortened by 5 bases and J by 8 bases, with 17 bases between the two germline ends. CDR1 SGHNT and CDR2 YENEEA come from the germline V gene. The CDR3 spans 14 residues. The CDR3 region is CASSPQTSTGTQYF. CDR3 nucleotides: TGTGCCAGCAGCCCACAGACTAGTACGGGTACGCAGTATTTT.

The chain combines TRBV7-9 with TRBJ1-2; TRBD1 aligns across 8 bases. This CDR3 has 12 amino acids. With V trimmed by 5 bases and J by 6 bases, 2 bases remained unmatched. Germline values: CDR1 SEHNR, CDR2 FQNEAQ (reference sequence). The chain's CDR3 is CASSPQGDGYTF. The CDR3 coding sequence is TGTGCCAGCAGCCCACAGGGGGATGGCTACACCTTC.

This clone was picked up a small number of times. The chain carries TRBV27 and TRBJ2-2; the D gene is possibly TRBD2 (7 bases). The CDR3 contains 16 residues. Trimming shortened V by 8 bases and J by 7 bases, and 23 bases separated the two germline ends. The germline gives CDR1 MNHEY, CDR2 SMNVEV (reference sequence). The CDR3 sequence: CASAFLEGGLGGELFF. The CDR3 DNA is TGTGCCAGCGCCTTTTTAGAGGGGGGGCTGGGCGGGGAGCTGTTTTTT.

This chain connects TRBV19 to TRBJ1-1, with 8 bases matching TRBD1. The CDR3 totals 15 residues. The junction had 8 bases not matched to a gene; V was cut back by 3 bases and J by 5 bases. Per germline, CDR1 LNHDA and CDR2 SQIVND (reference sequence). The CDR3 nucleotides are TGTGCCAGTAGTATGCAGGGGGCTGGAGTGACTGAAGCTTTCTTT. Its translation is CASSMQGAGVTEAFF.

The rearrangement links TRBV30 to TRBJ1-4; a possible D gene is TRBD1 (5 bases). Trimming left V 5 bases short and J 8 bases short, with 15 bases between. CDR1 and CDR2 from the germline V gene are GTSNPN and SVGIG (reference sequence). The CDR3 consists of 13 residues. The DNA for the CDR3 is TGTGCCTGGGCCCGGGACCGGGAGGAAAAACTGTTTTTT. Amino acids: CAWARDREEKLFF.